This T cell receptor (beta chain) is from a study of Ad26.COV2.S vaccination and SARS-CoV-2 variants. Study results and caveats: The authors reported substantial breadth in spike-specific CD8+ and CD4+ T cell responses after vaccination.

Indicated treatment: some 20 received Ad26.COV2.S at low or high dose, single or two shots; five or six received placebo; per-sample allocation not given. Vaccine and placebo recipients were sampled on day 63 after the first injection. On this clone itself: Its antigen is not identified.

Measured with immunoSEQ multiplex PCR; TCRdb has only the in-frame clones, and not every one. The repertoire holds about 330,000 clones, with 90% as singletons. The CDR3 contains 16 residues. The V gene's germline CDR1 is SGHNT and CDR2 YYREEE (reference sequence). V lost 0 bases to trimming and J lost 8 bases, with 18 bases between them. This TCR derives from a person aged 18-60 years who received the Ad26.COV2.S COVID-19 vaccine or a placebo. The sequences come from peripheral blood, collected in a trial of Ad26.COV2.S vaccine versus placebo. This rearrangement joins TRBV5-4 to TRBJ2-1, with D possibly being TRBD2 (7 bases). CDR3 in amino acids: CASSLVLTGGTDEQFF. DNA of the CDR3: TGTGCCAGCAGCTTGGTCTTAACGGGGGGCACGGATGAGCAGTTCTTC. The whole variable domain, remainder taken from reference TRBV5-4 and TRBJ2-1, is ETGVTQSPTHLIKTRGQQVTLRCSSQSGHNTVSWYQQALGQGPQFIFQYYREEENGRGNFPPRFSGLQFPNYSSELNVNALELDDSALYLCASSLVLTGGTDEQFFGPGTRLTVL.